The T cell receptor (beta chain) described here comes from a study of blood T cell repertoires in COVID-19. Overall study: Both acute and convalescent COVID-19 samples were obtained from the United States, Italy and Spain. PBMCs, B-cell-depleted T cells, or T cells provided the cDNA or gDNA that made up the material.

V gave up 4 bases and J gave up 1 base, with 10 bases separating them. In germline, CDR1 is MNHEY, CDR2 SVGAGI. The length of the CDR3 is 14 residues. Recruited during active infection, patients (from Seattle) were subsequently followed longitudinally. Sequencing was performed with immunoSEQ multiplex PCR; in TCRdb, only in-frame clones are kept and a portion is missing. Among over 90,000 clones listed, around 72% were seen once. The sample taken for sequencing was peripheral blood. The chain carries TRBV6-5 and TRBJ2-5; possibly TRBD1 for D (6 bases). The source of this sequence is a man in his 70s with COVID-19, enrolled during active disease. CDR3 sequence: CASSSQGFQETQYF. Written as DNA, the CDR3 is TGTGCCAGCAGTTCACAGGGATTCCAAGAGACCCAGTACTTC.